This TCR beta chain was documented in a study of T cells in localized non-small cell lung cancer. Findings and caveats of the study: Multi-region tumor sequencing was not done, so intratumor heterogeneity could not be excluded.

Germline CDR1 and CDR2: MNHEY and SVGAGI. V dropped 2 bases and J dropped 6 bases, with 14 bases sitting between them. The CDR3 loop spans 14 amino acids. Sequencing was performed with immunoSEQ multiplex PCR; in TCRdb, only in-frame clones are kept and a portion is missing. The table records some 30,000 clones, roughly 78% of them present only once. A note on this clone: Its target is not known.

The receptor comes from a male donor at least 60 years old with stage II squamous cell lung carcinoma. The sequencing used peripheral blood, collected before any cancer treatment. This chain links TRBV6-5 with TRBJ2-7; D possibly uses TRBD1 or TRBD2 (5 bases each). The DNA of the CDR3 is TGTGCCAGCAGTTACGGTAGCGCCCAGGGCGAGCAGTACTTC. Translation gives CASSYGSAQGEQYF.